This is a list of T cell receptor beta chains from one sample in a study of CD8 T cells in ankylosing spondylitis. MiXCR, applied by TCRdb to the 5' RACE reads, yields one record per CDR3 protein. Of around 220,000 distinct CDR3 sequences detected, roughly a tenth appear once; the ten largest clones hold about 19%. The source material was blood, either unsorted or a sorted T cell fraction (not recorded which). Every receptor here comes from a male donor with ankylosing spondylitis or in good health (not recorded which). Both conserved end residues are trimmed from each CDR3. D genes are given only for firm matches.

v_call: TRBV20-1
d_call: TRBD1
j_call: TRBJ2-2
cdr3_aa: SARAPGGSTGELF

v_call: TRBV12-3/TRBV12-4
d_call: TRBD1
j_call: TRBJ2-5
cdr3_aa: ASSPMGQFQETQY

v_call: TRBV7-2
d_call: .
j_call: TRBJ1-1
cdr3_aa: ASSVSTAGNTEAF

v_call: TRBV5-1
d_call: .
j_call: TRBJ2-7
cdr3_aa: ASSLDLRPAMGEQY

v_call: TRBV7-8
d_call: TRBD1
j_call: TRBJ1-2
cdr3_aa: ASSIIDRGFGYT

v_call: TRBV12-3/TRBV12-4
d_call: .
j_call: TRBJ1-1
cdr3_aa: ASSFVRWTEAF

v_call: TRBV5-1
d_call: TRBD1
j_call: TRBJ1-1
cdr3_aa: ASSLGTGGLNTEAF

v_call: TRBV3-1
d_call: TRBD2
j_call: TRBJ2-5
cdr3_aa: ASSQVLAGQETQY

v_call: TRBV5-1
d_call: TRBD1
j_call: TRBJ1-1
cdr3_aa: ASSPTGQEGMVEAF

v_call: TRBV6-5
d_call: TRBD1
j_call: TRBJ1-6
cdr3_aa: ASSYSQGGSPLH

v_call: TRBV14
d_call: TRBD2
j_call: TRBJ2-3
cdr3_aa: ASSQLAGDTDTQY

v_call: TRBV20-1
d_call: .
j_call: TRBJ2-1
cdr3_aa: SASRSVGNEQF

v_call: TRBV5-6
d_call: .
j_call: TRBJ1-6
cdr3_aa: ASSSGGRSPLH

v_call: TRBV7-9
d_call: TRBD1
j_call: TRBJ2-1
cdr3_aa: ASSRQGAWYNEQF

v_call: TRBV5-1
d_call: TRBD2
j_call: TRBJ2-1
cdr3_aa: ASSLKSSGNNEQF

v_call: TRBV12-3/TRBV12-4
d_call: .
j_call: TRBJ1-1
cdr3_aa: ASSGPLGTEAF

v_call: TRBV3-1
d_call: TRBD1
j_call: TRBJ2-1
cdr3_aa: ASSQGQGANNEQF

v_call: TRBV24-1
d_call: .
j_call: TRBJ2-1
cdr3_aa: ATSDSRRFEQF

v_call: TRBV12-3/TRBV12-4
d_call: .
j_call: TRBJ2-5
cdr3_aa: ASTHRGGETQY

v_call: TRBV4-2
d_call: TRBD1
j_call: TRBJ2-3
cdr3_aa: ASSPEGAERTDTQY

v_call: TRBV7-2
d_call: TRBD2
j_call: TRBJ2-1
cdr3_aa: ASSLAGSSGGLGNEQF

v_call: TRBV9
d_call: .
j_call: TRBJ1-6
cdr3_aa: ASSVEGSANSPLH

v_call: TRBV12-3/TRBV12-4
d_call: .
j_call: TRBJ1-4
cdr3_aa: ASSFSVTTNEKLF

v_call: TRBV27
d_call: .
j_call: TRBJ1-6
cdr3_aa: ASSSGGNNSPLH

v_call: TRBV20-1
d_call: .
j_call: TRBJ1-1
cdr3_aa: SARQDLNTEAF

v_call: TRBV5-6
d_call: TRBD1
j_call: TRBJ1-2
cdr3_aa: ASRRQGANYGYT

v_call: TRBV27
d_call: TRBD2
j_call: TRBJ2-5
cdr3_aa: ASSSRSRSSGGSRETQY

v_call: TRBV6-1
d_call: .
j_call: TRBJ2-3
cdr3_aa: ASSRMGVVTQY

v_call: TRBV21-1
d_call: .
j_call: TRBJ2-5
cdr3_aa: APPGEGVLETQY

v_call: TRBV3-1
d_call: .
j_call: TRBJ1-1
cdr3_aa: ASSHRGGGTEAF

v_call: TRBV29-1
d_call: .
j_call: TRBJ2-4
cdr3_aa: SGGSGRGNIQY

v_call: TRBV18
d_call: .
j_call: TRBJ1-1
cdr3_aa: ASSPRGNGDTEAF

v_call: TRBV5-1
d_call: .
j_call: TRBJ2-5
cdr3_aa: ASSFGPGYQETQY

v_call: TRBV12-3/TRBV12-4
d_call: .
j_call: TRBJ2-2
cdr3_aa: ASGPRGGTGELF

v_call: TRBV12-3/TRBV12-4
d_call: TRBD1
j_call: TRBJ1-5
cdr3_aa: ASSTGQGGNQPQH

v_call: TRBV9
d_call: .
j_call: TRBJ2-2
cdr3_aa: ACSVYSAGELF

v_call: TRBV5-6
d_call: TRBD1
j_call: TRBJ1-4
cdr3_aa: ASSLKGQNEKLF

v_call: TRBV6-1
d_call: .
j_call: TRBJ2-5
cdr3_aa: ASSEIAGAIKETQY

v_call: TRBV7-7
d_call: TRBD1
j_call: TRBJ2-5
cdr3_aa: ASSLDRGPGETQY

v_call: TRBV29-1
d_call: TRBD2
j_call: TRBJ2-7
cdr3_aa: SVEQGGAGQY

v_call: TRBV5-6
d_call: TRBD2
j_call: TRBJ2-3
cdr3_aa: ASSLYEAGGSSTDTQY

v_call: TRBV5-1
d_call: .
j_call: TRBJ2-2
cdr3_aa: ASSLDGDLNTGELF

v_call: TRBV6-1
d_call: TRBD2
j_call: TRBJ2-5
cdr3_aa: ASRLGLAGGQETQY

v_call: TRBV20-1
d_call: TRBD1
j_call: TRBJ2-3
cdr3_aa: SIIPGQGAGDTQY

v_call: TRBV27
d_call: .
j_call: TRBJ2-2
cdr3_aa: ATTGSVSNTGELF

v_call: TRBV24-1
d_call: .
j_call: TRBJ2-1
cdr3_aa: ATSHRGNEQF

v_call: TRBV20-1
d_call: .
j_call: TRBJ1-2
cdr3_aa: SSPQTWAGGYT

v_call: TRBV29-1
d_call: .
j_call: TRBJ2-3
cdr3_aa: SAPGRWMNTQY

v_call: TRBV18
d_call: TRBD2
j_call: TRBJ2-3
cdr3_aa: ASSPSGTGLAGSTDTQY

v_call: TRBV12-3/TRBV12-4
d_call: TRBD1
j_call: TRBJ1-4
cdr3_aa: ASSRPGQGVGKLF